The clone carrying this TCR beta chain showed up just once. The antigen is not known. Regarding treatment: around 19 received Ad26.COV2.S at low or high dose, single or two shots; about 5 received placebo; per-sample allocation not given. Repertoires come from day 63 after the first vaccine or placebo injection. The sample belongs to a study of Ad26.COV2.S vaccination and SARS-CoV-2 variants. Method: immunoSEQ multiplex PCR; TCRdb's copy keeps in-frame clones and lacks some. The sample has around 450,000 clones; roughly 89% are singletons. CDR3 length: 16 residues. The V and J ends lost 4 bases and 7 bases, in that order; junction bases with no gene match: 9. Germline loops: CDR1 LGHNA, CDR2 YNFKEQ. Study-level findings and limits: Vaccine and placebo recipients had similar non-spike TCR breadth. While placebo recipients had lower spike-specific TCR breadth, vaccine recipients had more.

The receptor was derived from a person between 18 and 65 years old who received the Ad26.COV2.S COVID-19 vaccine or a placebo. The chain uses TRBV4-2 and TRBJ1-6, with 8 bases that match TRBD1. Sequenced here: peripheral blood, sampled in a trial of Ad26.COV2.S vaccine versus placebo. The CDR3 spells CASSRQGTGRNSPLHF. The DNA of the CDR3 is TGTGCCAGCAGCCGACAGGGGACCGGGCGGAATTCACCCCTCCACTTT.